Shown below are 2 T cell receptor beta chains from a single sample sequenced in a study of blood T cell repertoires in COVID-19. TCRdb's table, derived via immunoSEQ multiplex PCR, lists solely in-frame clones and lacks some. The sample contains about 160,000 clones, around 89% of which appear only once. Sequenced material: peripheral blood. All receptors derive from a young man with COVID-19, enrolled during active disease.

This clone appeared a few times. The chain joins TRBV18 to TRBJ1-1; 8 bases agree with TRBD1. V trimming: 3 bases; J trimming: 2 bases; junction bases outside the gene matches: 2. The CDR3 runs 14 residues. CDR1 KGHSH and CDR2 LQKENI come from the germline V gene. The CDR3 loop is CASSPRGLNTEAFF. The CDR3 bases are TGTGCCAGCTCACCCAGGGGGCTAAACACTGAAGCTTTCTTT.

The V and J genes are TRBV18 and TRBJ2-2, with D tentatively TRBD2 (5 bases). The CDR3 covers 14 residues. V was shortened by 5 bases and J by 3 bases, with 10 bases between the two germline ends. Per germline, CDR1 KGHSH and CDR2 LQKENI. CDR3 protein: CASSVRAHTGELFF. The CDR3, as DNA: TGTGCCAGCTCAGTGAGGGCGCACACCGGGGAGCTGTTTTTT.